The T cell receptor beta chain under discussion was sequenced for a study of vaccination and CD4 T cells after COVID-19. The wider study: Everyone enrolled got two doses of BNT162b2 or mRNA-1273 vaccine. Study-wide results and caveats: Nearly all convalescent vaccine-specific clones, 304 of 307, recognized only SARS-CoV-2 spike. The median number of SARS-CoV-2-reactive clonotypes increased from approximately 21 to 40, a change that did not reach significance.

The V gene's germline CDR1 is SQVTM and CDR2 ANQGSEA. The V gene lost 6 bases and the J gene lost 7 bases, with 24 bases spanning the gap. The CDR3 totals 15 residues. Time point in this sample: late sampling 161 to 241 days after vaccination in three convalescent patients. Described treatment: approximately nine-day PBMC culture with coronavirus spike peptide pools or control peptides (ViraFEST assay). IL-2 at about 10 IU/ml and peptide pools at 9 to 10 ug/ml were added to PBMCs cultured at over 1.5 million per well. The study sequenced cultured CD4+ T cell DNA using the Oncomine TCR Beta short-read assay. MiXCR was run by TCRdb on the PCR reads, yielding one entry per CDR3 protein. The data show 20,000 to 25,000 distinct CDR3 sequences, with roughly 35% seen just once and around 3% held by the top ten. As regards this clonotype: No antigen is known for it.

The input for sequencing was CD4+ T cells from blood, cultured in vitro, taken about 7 months after SARS-CoV-2 vaccination. This clonotype originated in a human donor who had recovered from COVID-19. This chain connects TRBV29-1 to TRBJ1-2; D perhaps matches TRBD1 (5 bases). This CDR3 reads CSVAWDRVGVSGYTF. CDR3 DNA sequence: TGCAGCGTGGCTTGGGACCGGGTGGGAGTCAGTGGCTACACCTTC.